This TCR beta chain derives from a study of shared clonotypes between healthy human individuals. Study-level background: Three plates were used per donor for CD4 naive, three for CD4 memory, two for CD8 naive and one for CD8 memory.

The study ran the assay at deep level. Profiled with immunoSEQ multiplex PCR; TCRdb holds only in-frame clones, not every one. The sample shows roughly 2.5 million clones, approximately 94% of them seen only once. CDR3 length: 14 residues. V gave up 0 bases and J gave up 4 bases; unmatched junction bases: 1. Germline V CDR1 and CDR2: SGDLS, YYNGEE. Points on this clone: This sample also contains other DNA sequences that code for the same CDR3.

The receptor's source is a man aged 18 to 30 in good health. What was sequenced was naive CD4+ T cells sorted from blood. Regarding subset: CD45RA+ positively selected. The chain recombines TRBV9 with TRBJ2-1; 7 bases match TRBD2. The CDR3 sequence is CASSVGGSYNEQFF. In DNA form, the CDR3 reads TGTGCCAGCAGCGTAGGCGGGAGTTACAATGAGCAGTTCTTC. The variable domain in full, with the rest retrieved from reference TRBV9 and TRBJ2-1, is DSGVTQTPKHLITATGQRVTLRCSPRSGDLSVYWYQQSLDQGLQFLIQYYNGEERAKGNILERFSAQQFPDLHSELNLSSLELGDSALYFCASSVGGSYNEQFFGPGTRLTVL.